This entry concerns a single T cell receptor (beta chain). Its target is unknown. The CDR3 covers 15 residues. After removal of 6 bases from V and 5 bases from J, the junction contained 7 bases not matched to a gene. Germline V gives CDR1 MGHDK, CDR2 SYGVNS. The PCR made use of 60 Vbeta and 13 Jbeta primers. Method: immunoSEQ multiplex PCR; TCRdb's copy keeps in-frame clones and lacks some. In the table there are more than 130,000 clones, roughly four fifths of which are singletons. This entry comes from a study of cytomegalovirus exposure and HLA in healthy donors. Study observations and caveats: Analysis was carried out at a later point, and it linked a missense DCLRE1C variant to TCR beta V- and J-gene trimming. Later analysis showed most CMV-associated TCR beta chains appearing HLA-restricted. In all likelihood, a cluster of highly shared sequence variants was a sequencing artifact. Other equally common chains were less clonally expanded than HLA-associated TCR beta chains, a later analysis showed.

Source material: PBMCs. The TCR originated in a woman aged 50 to 60 in good health and CMV-seronegative. This rearrangement joins TRBV25-1 to TRBJ2-2; 9 bases are a match to TRBD2. CDR3 loop: CASSPGTSRTGELFF. The CDR3, as DNA: TGTGCCAGCAGCCCGGGGACTAGCAGGACCGGGGAGCTGTTTTTT.